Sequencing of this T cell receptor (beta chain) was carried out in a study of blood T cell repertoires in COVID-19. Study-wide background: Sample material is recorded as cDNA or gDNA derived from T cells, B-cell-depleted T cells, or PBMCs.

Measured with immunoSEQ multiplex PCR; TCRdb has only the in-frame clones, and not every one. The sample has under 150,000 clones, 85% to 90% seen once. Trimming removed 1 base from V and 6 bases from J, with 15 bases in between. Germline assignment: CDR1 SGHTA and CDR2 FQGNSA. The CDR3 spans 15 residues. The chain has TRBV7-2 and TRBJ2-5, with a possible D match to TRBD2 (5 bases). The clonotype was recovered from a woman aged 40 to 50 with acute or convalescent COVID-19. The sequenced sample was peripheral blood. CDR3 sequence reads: CASSLGPDFVQTQYF. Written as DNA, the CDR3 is TGTGCCAGCAGCTTAGGTCCGGACTTTGTGCAGACCCAGTACTTC.